The source of this TCR beta chain is a study of T cell repertoires in cytomegalovirus infection. Study overall: The authors relied on CMV epitopes, both recently identified HLA-C-restricted and well-studied HLA-B-restricted.

MiXCR, applied by TCRdb to the reads, yields one record per CDR3 protein. The sample consists of approximately 120,000 distinct CDR3 sequences, about 31% of them appearing once. In regard to this clonotype: The target antigen is unknown.

Germline V lookup: CDR1 MNHEY, CDR2 SVGAGI. The CDR3 sequence is 12 residues long. V lost 3 bases to trimming and J lost 11 bases, with 13 bases between them. The material sequenced was CD8+ T cells from cultured PBMCs, taken from culture after CMV antigen stimulation. The receptor was isolated from a human donor in good health (CMV status not recorded). Some clones in this sample may be carry-over from other donors' samples. The chain recombines TRBV6-5 with TRBJ1-1; D not certain. CDR3 region: CASSYAGSPAFF. For the CDR3, the DNA is TGTGCCAGCAGTTATGCCGGGTCTCCGGCTTTCTTT.